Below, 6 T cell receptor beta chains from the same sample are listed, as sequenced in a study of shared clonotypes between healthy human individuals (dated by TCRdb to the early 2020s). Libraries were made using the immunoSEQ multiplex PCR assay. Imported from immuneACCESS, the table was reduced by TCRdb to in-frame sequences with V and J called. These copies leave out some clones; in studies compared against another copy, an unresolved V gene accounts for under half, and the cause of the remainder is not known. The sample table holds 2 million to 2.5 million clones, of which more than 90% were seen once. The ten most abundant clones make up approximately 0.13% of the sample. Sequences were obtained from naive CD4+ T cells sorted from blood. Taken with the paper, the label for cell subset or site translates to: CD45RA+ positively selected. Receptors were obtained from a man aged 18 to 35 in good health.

This CDR3 is CASSYQGSFQAFF. The DNA for the CDR3 is TGTGCCAGCAGTTATCAGGGGAGTTTCCAAGCTTTCTTT. The J gene is TRBJ1-1, the V gene TRBV28; possibly TRBD1 for D (6 bases). Germline V gives CDR1 MDHEN, CDR2 SYDVKM. V lost 4 bases to trimming and J lost 9 bases, with 15 bases between them. The CDR3 loop spans 13 amino acids.

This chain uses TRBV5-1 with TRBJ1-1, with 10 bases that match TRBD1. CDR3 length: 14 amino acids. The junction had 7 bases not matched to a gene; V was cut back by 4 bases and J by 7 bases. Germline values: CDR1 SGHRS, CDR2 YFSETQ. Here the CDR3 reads CASSRQGANVEAFF. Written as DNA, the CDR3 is TGCGCCAGCAGCCGACAGGGGGCTAATGTTGAAGCTTTCTTT.

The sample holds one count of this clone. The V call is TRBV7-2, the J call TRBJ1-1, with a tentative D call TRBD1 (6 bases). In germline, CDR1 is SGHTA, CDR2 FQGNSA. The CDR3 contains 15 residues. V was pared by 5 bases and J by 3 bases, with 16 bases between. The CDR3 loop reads CASSPGQLLYTEAFF. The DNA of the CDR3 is TGTGCCAGCAGCCCAGGACAGCTTCTTTACACTGAAGCTTTCTTT.

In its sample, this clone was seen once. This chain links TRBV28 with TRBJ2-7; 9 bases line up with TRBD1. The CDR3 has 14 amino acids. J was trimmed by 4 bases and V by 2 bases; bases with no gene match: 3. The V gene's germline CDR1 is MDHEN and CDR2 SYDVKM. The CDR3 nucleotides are TGTGCCAGCAGTTTAGAGACAGGGGGTTACGAGCAGTACTTC. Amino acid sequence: CASSLETGGYEQYF.

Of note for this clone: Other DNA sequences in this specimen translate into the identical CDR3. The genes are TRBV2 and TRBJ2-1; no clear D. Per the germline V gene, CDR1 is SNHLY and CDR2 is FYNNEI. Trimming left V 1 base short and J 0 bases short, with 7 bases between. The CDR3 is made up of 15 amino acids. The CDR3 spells CASSEGQSSYNEQFF. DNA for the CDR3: TGTGCCAGCAGTGAAGGTCAGTCCTCCTACAATGAGCAGTTCTTC.

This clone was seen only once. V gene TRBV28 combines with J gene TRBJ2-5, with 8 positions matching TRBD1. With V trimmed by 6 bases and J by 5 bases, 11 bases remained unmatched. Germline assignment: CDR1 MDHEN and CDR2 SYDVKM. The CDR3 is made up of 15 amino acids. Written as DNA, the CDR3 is TGTGCCAGCAGACCCCGGGACAGGACAACGGAGACCCAGTACTTC. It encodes CASRPRDRTTETQYF.